Listed below are T cell receptor beta chains from one sample, sequenced in a study of identical twins. TCRdb independently ran MiXCR on the 5' RACE reads; one entry per CDR3 protein. The sample contains around 490,000 distinct CDR3 sequences, about 16% of which appear only once. These data are also associated with another study on yellow fever vaccine responses in identical twins.

The sequenced material came from CD4+ T cells sorted from blood. These receptors were taken from a young woman in good health. Both conserved end residues are part of each CDR3. The D gene is left open where the match is weak. Part of the rows lack a size; the others show once, few, many or a class for expanded clones.

clone_size: NA
v_call: TRBV6-1
j_call: TRBJ1-5
d_call: NA
cdr3_aa: CASSRYGGQSNQPQHF
cdr3_nt: TGTGCCAGCAGTCGTTACGGGGGGCAGAGCAATCAGCCCCAGCATTTT

clone_size: NA
v_call: TRBV29-1
j_call: TRBJ1-5
d_call: NA
cdr3_aa: CSVASSERQPQHF
cdr3_nt: TGCAGCGTTGCGTCGTCCGAGAGGCAGCCCCAGCATTTT

clone_size: NA
v_call: TRBV6-2/TRBV6-3
j_call: TRBJ2-5
d_call: TRBD2
cdr3_aa: CASISAGAGETQYF
cdr3_nt: TGTGCCAGCATCAGCGCGGGAGCGGGCGAGACCCAGTACTTC

clone_size: NA
v_call: TRBV20-1
j_call: TRBJ2-5
d_call: TRBD1
cdr3_aa: CSAITGTGSETQYF
cdr3_nt: TGCAGTGCTATTACAGGGACAGGGTCAGAGACCCAGTACTTC

clone_size: few
v_call: TRBV9
j_call: TRBJ1-2
d_call: NA
cdr3_aa: CASSVDDYGYTF
cdr3_nt: TGTGCCAGCAGCGTAGATGACTATGGCTACACCTTC

clone_size: NA
v_call: TRBV28
j_call: TRBJ1-5
d_call: NA
cdr3_aa: CASFGGSNQPQHF
cdr3_nt: TGTGCCAGCTTCGGGGGGTCCAATCAGCCCCAGCATTTT

clone_size: many
v_call: TRBV3-1
j_call: TRBJ1-1
d_call: NA
cdr3_aa: CASSQVLEGAEAFF
cdr3_nt: TGTGCCAGCAGCCAAGTTCTAGAGGGGGCTGAAGCTTTCTTT

clone_size: few
v_call: TRBV3-1
j_call: TRBJ2-3
d_call: TRBD2
cdr3_aa: CASSQDLVAGVTDTQYF
cdr3_nt: TGTGCCAGCAGCCAAGATTTGGTAGCGGGGGTCACAGATACGCAGTATTTT

clone_size: few
v_call: TRBV5-1
j_call: TRBJ2-2
d_call: NA
cdr3_aa: CASGRQEGTGELFF
cdr3_nt: TGCGCCAGCGGGAGACAGGAGGGAACCGGGGAGCTGTTTTTT

clone_size: many
v_call: TRBV10-3
j_call: TRBJ2-2
d_call: NA
cdr3_aa: CAISETTGELFF
cdr3_nt: TGTGCCATCAGTGAGACCACCGGGGAGCTGTTTTTT

clone_size: few
v_call: TRBV24-1
j_call: TRBJ2-1
d_call: NA
cdr3_aa: CATSATGTTFGATYNEQFF
cdr3_nt: TGTGCCACCAGTGCAACCGGGACAACATTTGGGGCCACCTACAATGAGCAGTTCTTC

clone_size: NA
v_call: TRBV29-1
j_call: TRBJ2-3
d_call: NA
cdr3_aa: CSVELGGATDTQYF
cdr3_nt: TGCAGCGTTGAACTGGGGGGTGCCACAGATACGCAGTATTTT

clone_size: few
v_call: TRBV10-3
j_call: TRBJ2-3
d_call: TRBD1
cdr3_aa: CAISERDRGKSTDTQYF
cdr3_nt: TGTGCCATCAGTGAGAGGGACAGGGGGAAGTCTACAGATACGCAGTATTTT

clone_size: NA
v_call: TRBV3-1
j_call: TRBJ2-2
d_call: TRBD2
cdr3_aa: CASSQVLTSGRFRTGELFF
cdr3_nt: TGTGCCAGCAGCCAAGTTTTGACTAGCGGGAGGTTTCGGACCGGGGAGCTGTTTTTT

clone_size: NA
v_call: TRBV28
j_call: TRBJ2-2
d_call: NA
cdr3_aa: CASSITPLTGELFF
cdr3_nt: TGTGCCAGCAGTATTACCCCTCTGACCGGGGAGCTGTTTTTT

clone_size: NA
v_call: TRBV20-1
j_call: TRBJ2-3
d_call: TRBD2
cdr3_aa: CSATGLAGNPDTQYF
cdr3_nt: TGCAGTGCCACGGGACTAGCGGGGAATCCAGATACGCAGTATTTT

clone_size: NA
v_call: TRBV6-1
j_call: TRBJ2-3
d_call: TRBD1
cdr3_aa: CASWDRGRTDTQYF
cdr3_nt: TGTGCCAGCTGGGACAGGGGACGGACAGATACGCAGTATTTT

clone_size: few
v_call: TRBV7-9
j_call: TRBJ2-1
d_call: NA
cdr3_aa: CASSSQGVEQFF
cdr3_nt: TGTGCCAGCAGCTCTCAGGGAGTTGAGCAGTTCTTC

clone_size: few
v_call: TRBV14
j_call: TRBJ2-6
d_call: NA
cdr3_aa: CASSRARVSGANVLTF
cdr3_nt: TGTGCCAGCAGCCGAGCAAGGGTTTCTGGGGCCAACGTCCTGACTTTC

clone_size: few
v_call: TRBV25-1
j_call: TRBJ2-1
d_call: NA
cdr3_aa: CASSEKGNRYNEQFF
cdr3_nt: TGTGCCAGCAGTGAAAAGGGGAATAGATACAATGAGCAGTTCTTC

clone_size: NA
v_call: TRBV20-1
j_call: TRBJ2-1
d_call: NA
cdr3_aa: CSATGNSYNEQFF
cdr3_nt: TGCAGTGCTACGGGAAACTCCTACAATGAGCAGTTCTTC

clone_size: NA
v_call: TRBV7-2
j_call: TRBJ2-2
d_call: NA
cdr3_aa: CASSLRTGTLEGELFF
cdr3_nt: TGTGCCAGCAGCTTAAGGACTGGGACACTGGAAGGGGAGCTGTTTTTT

clone_size: NA
v_call: TRBV14
j_call: TRBJ2-1
d_call: NA
cdr3_aa: CASSQGNKGNEQFF
cdr3_nt: TGTGCCAGCAGCCAAGGGAATAAGGGGAATGAGCAGTTCTTC

clone_size: few
v_call: TRBV6-1
j_call: TRBJ1-1
d_call: NA
cdr3_aa: CASRGVAEAFF
cdr3_nt: TGTGCCAGCCGAGGGGTGGCTGAAGCTTTCTTT

clone_size: NA
v_call: TRBV29-1
j_call: TRBJ2-7
d_call: NA
cdr3_aa: CSVEVIAGGWDEQYF
cdr3_nt: TGCAGCGTTGAAGTCATTGCAGGCGGTTGGGACGAGCAGTACTTC